Sequencing of this TCR beta chain was carried out in a study of cytomegalovirus exposure and HLA in healthy donors. This CDR3 contains 15 residues. Trimming left V 0 bases short and J 6 bases short, with 14 bases between. Germline CDR1 and CDR2: SEHNR and FQNEAQ (reference sequence). This clone showed up just a few times. Use of 60 Vbeta and 13 Jbeta primers characterized the PCR. Clones were sequenced by immunoSEQ multiplex PCR, and TCRdb holds only the in-frame ones, with some missing. The repertoire holds some 150,000 clones, with about 9.2% as singletons. The TCR was taken from a woman aged 40-49 years in good health and CMV-seropositive. Sequenced: PBMCs. V and J are TRBV7-9 and TRBJ1-1; a weak D match, TRBD1 (5 bases). CDR3 protein: CASSLAAGGSSEAFF. The CDR3 nucleotides are TGTGCCAGCAGCTTAGCGGCGGGGGGGTCGTCTGAAGCTTTCTTT.